These 28 T cell receptor beta chains were all obtained from the same sample, sequenced in a study of blood T cell repertoires in COVID-19. Repertoires were generated with immunoSEQ multiplex PCR, while TCRdb's copy carries only in-frame clones and drops some. The sample has some 120,000 clones, 80% to 90% seen once. Sequenced input: peripheral blood. Source of these receptors: a human donor in a cohort sampled during active COVID-19.

This chain uses TRBV7-9 with TRBJ1-2, with unresolved D. This CDR3 has 15 residues. Germline-derived CDR1 and CDR2 are SEHNR and FQNEAQ (reference sequence). V lost 5 bases to trimming and J lost 0 bases, with 13 bases between them. The CDR3 protein is CASSLTISSNYGYTF. As DNA, the CDR3 is TGTGCCAGCAGCCTGACTATATCCTCTAACTATGGCTACACCTTC.

The V call is TRBV28, the J call TRBJ1-2; D ambiguous. The V end lost 5 bases, the J end lost 1 base, and 14 bases lay between the germline ends. The V gene's germline CDR1 is MDHEN and CDR2 SYDVKM. This CDR3 comprises 15 residues. The CDR3 loop reads CASSPPARINYGYTF. The DNA for the CDR3 is TGTGCCAGCAGTCCCCCCGCCAGGATTAACTATGGCTACACCTTC.

The V and J genes are TRBV6-4 and TRBJ2-1; possible D gene TRBD1, 6 bases. Germline V lookup: CDR1 MRHNA, CDR2 SNTAGT. Trimming took 3 bases from V and 4 from J, leaving 13 bases between them. This CDR3 has 15 amino acids. The CDR3 is CASSDLSGVYNEQFF. The CDR3 nucleotides read TGTGCCAGCAGTGATCTCTCAGGGGTATACAATGAGCAGTTCTTC.

This clone showed up just once. The genes are TRBV7-8 and TRBJ1-5; D call uncertain. This CDR3 comprises 15 residues. CDR1 and CDR2 (germline): SGHVS, FQNEAQ. The V and J ends lost 0 bases and 0 bases respectively, with 6 bases between them. The DNA for the CDR3 is TGTGCCAGCAGCTTAGCCGTAAATAGCAATCAGCCCCAGCATTTT. This codes for CASSLAVNSNQPQHF.

The genes are TRBV30 and TRBJ2-5; D possibly corresponds to TRBD1 (6 bases). This CDR3 has 13 residues. The germline V gene encodes CDR1 GTSNPN and CDR2 SVGIG (reference sequence). The ends were cut back, 6 bases at V and 3 bases at J, with 14 bases in the middle. CDR3 sequence (DNA): TGTGCCTGCAAACCAGGGGCCAAAGAGACCCAGTACTTC. Translating gives CACKPGAKETQYF. Supplemented by reference TRBV30 and TRBJ2-5, the full variable domain reads SQTIHQWPATLVQPVGSPLSLECTVEGTSNPNLYWYRQAAGRGLQLLFYSVGIGQISSEVPQNLSASRPQDRQFILSSKKLLLSDSGFYLCACKPGAKETQYFGPGTRLLVL.

CDR3 protein: CSVHPGTASEAFF. CDR3 nucleotide sequence: TGCAGCGTTCACCCCGGGACAGCCTCTGAAGCTTTCTTT. The rearrangement uses TRBV29-1 and TRBJ1-1; 7 nucleotides match TRBD1. Looked up from germline, CDR1 is SQVTM and CDR2 is ANQGSEA. The CDR3 is 13 residues long. Trimming took 5 bases from V and 6 from J; bases not matched to a gene: 9.

The J gene is TRBJ2-2, the V gene TRBV29-1; 8 bases align to TRBD1. Germline CDR1 is SQVTM and CDR2 is ANQGSEA. Germline trimming cut 3 bases from V and 1 base from J; bases unmatched to any gene: 4. This CDR3 has 15 amino acids. The chain's CDR3 is CSVDGGQVNTGELFF. The DNA for the CDR3 is TGCAGCGTTGACGGGGGACAGGTGAACACCGGGGAGCTGTTTTTT.

The chain carries TRBV30 and TRBJ1-2; D is uncertain. Between the trimmed V and J ends, which lost 6 bases and 5 bases, there was a span of 16 bases. This CDR3 contains 13 residues. Looked up from germline, CDR1 is GTSNPN and CDR2 is SVGIG (reference sequence). The DNA for the CDR3 is TGTGCCTGCCAAGGGAGGGCCCGGTATGGCTACACCTTC. It codes for CACQGRARYGYTF.

The chain recombines TRBV2 with TRBJ2-5, with 8 nucleotides matching TRBD2. Germline V lookup: CDR1 SNHLY, CDR2 FYNNEI. This CDR3 contains 13 residues. The V gene end was trimmed by 11 bases and the J gene end by 3 bases; junction bases not matched to a gene: 8. DNA of the CDR3: TGTGCCTCCCAAGCAGCGGGGGAAGAGACCCAGTACTTC. It codes for CASQAAGEETQYF.

The chain joins TRBV7-9 to TRBJ1-3; D unclear. This CDR3 is built from 15 residues. V was cut by 0 bases and J by 7 bases, with 13 bases left in between. In germline, CDR1 is SEHNR, CDR2 FQNEAQ (reference sequence). CDR3 coding DNA: TGTGCCAGCAGCTTAGCGCCCCTGTCCGGGAACACCATATATTTT. The encoded protein is CASSLAPLSGNTIYF. Combining the CDR3 with reference TRBV7-9 and TRBJ1-3 gives the whole variable domain DTGVSQNPRHKITKRGQNVTFRCDPISEHNRLYWYRQTLGQGPEFLTYFQNEAQLEKSRLLSDRFSAERPKGSFSTLEIQRTEQGDSAMYLCASSLAPLSGNTIYFGEGSWLTVV.

The sample holds a few counts of this clone. The CDR3: CASSLNGMETQYF. The CDR3 nucleotides are TGTGCCAGCAGCTTAAACGGGATGGAGACCCAGTACTTC. The chain recombines TRBV7-9 with TRBJ2-5; maybe TRBD2 (5 bases). The germline V and J ends were trimmed by 2 bases and 5 bases, with 9 bases remaining between them. This CDR3 spans 13 amino acids. Per the germline V gene, CDR1 is SEHNR and CDR2 is FQNEAQ (reference sequence).

The sample holds one count of this clone. The chain recombines TRBV4-1 with TRBJ2-3, with 9 bases that match TRBD2. V lost 5 bases to trimming and J lost 3 bases; unmatched junction nucleotides: 12. This CDR3 spans 17 amino acids. Germline loops: CDR1 MGHRA, CDR2 YSYEKL. The CDR3 region is CASSYGPGLAGTDTQYF. CDR3 coding DNA: TGCGCCAGCAGCTATGGGCCGGGGCTAGCGGGGACAGATACGCAGTATTTT.

The chain recombines TRBV15 with TRBJ1-3; 7 nucleotides line up with TRBD1. The CDR3 is 17 residues long. The germline V gene has CDR1 LNHNV and CDR2 YYDKDF (reference sequence). V trimming: 3 bases; J trimming: 0 bases; junction bases outside the gene matches: 8. CDR3 DNA: TGTGCCACCAGCAGGGCACGAGGGACAGCCTCTGGAAACACCATATATTTT. It specifies CATSRARGTASGNTIYF.

The chain is built from TRBV6-2 or TRBV6-3 and TRBJ2-3, with 10 bases matching TRBD2. V lost 6 bases, J lost 2 bases, and 8 bases stayed unmatched. This CDR3 spans 16 amino acids. From germline, CDR1 is MNHEY and CDR2 SVGEGT. CDR3 in amino acids: CASSLSGGGPTDTQYF. For the CDR3, the DNA is TGTGCCAGCAGCCTGAGCGGGGGGGGCCCCACAGATACGCAGTATTTT.

The gene calls are TRBV4-1 and TRBJ1-1, with D possibly matching TRBD1 (6 bases). The germline V gene encodes CDR1 MGHRA and CDR2 YSYEKL. Deletions cut 6 bases from V and 7 bases from J, with 24 bases between. This CDR3 region has 16 residues. CDR3 bases: TGCGCCAGCAGACCTCTGGACAGTGGAACTGAGAGTGAAGCTTTCTTT. Its translation: CASRPLDSGTESEAFF.

V and J are TRBV6-5 and TRBJ2-7; D gene uncertain. CDR3 length equals 14 residues. Trimming shortened V by 8 bases and J by 2 bases, and 16 bases separated the two germline ends. The germline V gene encodes CDR1 MNHEY and CDR2 SVGAGI. Here the CDR3 reads CASQEGNRAYEQYF. The CDR3 DNA reads as TGTGCCAGCCAAGAAGGAAACAGAGCCTACGAGCAGTACTTC.

CDR3 bases: TGTGCCAGCAGCCCCTCGAGGTGGGTCCGCTCCTACGAGCAGTACTTC. Protein product: CASSPSRWVRSYEQYF. The rearrangement links TRBV7-2 to TRBJ2-7; D is unclear. Germline V gene lookup returns CDR1 SGHTA and CDR2 FQGNSA. The length of the CDR3 is 16 residues. Trimming pared 5 bases from V and 0 bases from J, leaving 17 bases between.

The chain carries TRBV5-6 and TRBJ2-7; 8 bases agree with TRBD2. V was pared by 0 bases and J by 3 bases, with 2 bases of the junction left unmatched. CDR1 and CDR2 (germline): SGHDT, YYEEEE. This CDR3 comprises 14 residues. The CDR3 is CASSLVGLDYEQYF. The CDR3 DNA reads as TGTGCCAGCAGCTTGGTGGGACTAGACTACGAGCAGTACTTC. Full variable domain (rest looked up from reference TRBV5-6 and TRBJ2-7): DAGVTQSPTHLIKTRGQQVTLRCSPKSGHDTVSWYQQALGQGPQFIFQYYEEEERQRGNFPDRFSGHQFPNYSSELNVNALLLGDSALYLCASSLVGLDYEQYFGPGTRLTVT.

The genes are TRBV6-1 and TRBJ2-5, with 9 positions matching TRBD2. Germline V gene lookup returns CDR1 MNHNS and CDR2 SASEGT. The CDR3 consists of 15 residues. The V gene end was trimmed by 2 bases and the J gene end by 2 bases; junction bases not matched to a gene: 3. The CDR3 DNA reads TGTGCCAGCAGTGAATGGCTAGCGGGGCAAGAGACCCAGTACTTC. Its protein is CASSEWLAGQETQYF.

The chain's CDR3 is CASTLPGTGVGTYGYTF. The CDR3 nucleotides are TGTGCCAGCACCCTCCCCGGGACAGGGGTCGGCACCTATGGCTACACCTTC. This chain uses TRBV2 with TRBJ1-2; 10 bases are shared with TRBD1. Per germline, CDR1 SNHLY and CDR2 FYNNEI. V gave up 7 bases and J gave up 4 bases; unmatched junction bases: 15. This CDR3 has 17 residues.

The chain couples TRBV5-4 to TRBJ2-5; 8 bases fit TRBD2. Germline V gives CDR1 SGHNT, CDR2 YYREEE (reference sequence). The V and J ends lost 2 bases and 5 bases, in that order; junction bases with no gene match: 8. This CDR3 contains 15 residues. CDR3 nucleotide sequence: TGTGCCAGCAGCTTCGCGGGGGGTGACTCGGAGACCCAGTACTTC. It yields the protein CASSFAGGDSETQYF.

This chain joins TRBV2 and TRBJ1-1; TRBD1 might be the D (5 bases). The CDR3 is made up of 15 amino acids. CDR1 and CDR2 from the germline V gene are SNHLY and FYNNEI. V lost 5 bases and J lost 0, with 13 bases in between. Written as DNA, the CDR3 is TGTGCCAGCAGTCCCGCCGGGGGGGTGAACACTGAAGCTTTCTTT. It encodes CASSPAGGVNTEAFF.

The chain recombines TRBV11-2 with TRBJ2-7; D is perhaps TRBD2 (6 bases). This CDR3 region has 16 residues. Deletions cut 5 bases from V and 5 bases from J, with 22 bases between. Germline-derived CDR1 and CDR2 are SGHAT and FQNNGV. The CDR3 is CASSLTRIAEVDEQYF. The CDR3, as DNA: TGTGCCAGCAGCCTCACCCGAATAGCGGAGGTAGACGAGCAGTACTTC. Together with reference TRBV11-2 and TRBJ2-7, the CDR3 gives the full variable domain: EAGVAQSPRYKIIEKRQSVAFWCNPISGHATLYWYQQILGQGPKLLIQFQNNGVVDDSQLPKDRFSAERLKGVDSTLKIQPAKLEDSAVYLCASSLTRIAEVDEQYFGPGTRLTVT.

This chain uses TRBV5-1 with TRBJ2-5; possible D gene TRBD2, 5 bases. The germline V gene has CDR1 SGHRS and CDR2 YFSETQ. Trimming left V 7 bases short and J 5 bases short, with 24 bases between. This CDR3 spans 16 amino acids. The CDR3 sequence: CASLPTGSTSGETQYF. In nucleotides, the CDR3 is TGCGCCAGCCTGCCAACCGGGTCCACCTCGGGGGAGACCCAGTACTTC.

The chain joins TRBV10-3 to TRBJ1-2, with 7 positions matching TRBD1. The CDR3 spans 14 residues. The germline gives CDR1 ENHRY, CDR2 SYGVKD. Germline trimming cut 5 bases from V and 4 bases from J; bases unmatched to any gene: 7. DNA of the CDR3: TGTGCCATCAGTATCTCGGACAGGTCCTATGGCTACACCTTC. Its translation: CAISISDRSYGYTF.

The chain couples TRBV19 to TRBJ1-2; 8 bases align to TRBD1. The CDR3 is made up of 16 amino acids. The ends lost 3 bases at V and 2 bases at J; junction bases unmatched: 8. Germline CDR1 is LNHDA and CDR2 is SQIVND (reference sequence). CDR3 nucleotide sequence: TGTGCCAGTAGTATCCCTATGACAGGGGCGAACTATGGCTACACCTTC. Translated, it gives CASSIPMTGANYGYTF. The whole variable domain, remainder taken from reference TRBV19 and TRBJ1-2, is DGGITQSPKYLFRKEGQNVTLSCEQNLNHDAMYWYRQDPGQGLRLIYYSQIVNDFQKGDIAEGYSVSREKKESFPLTVTSAQKNPTAFYLCASSIPMTGANYGYTFGSGTRLTVV.

The CDR3, as DNA: TGTGCCAGCAGTGCCGGGACAGGGACCTACAATGAGCAGTTCTTC. This sequence encodes CASSAGTGTYNEQFF. The rearrangement joins TRBV6-6 to TRBJ2-1, with 9 nucleotides matching TRBD1. The germline V gene encodes CDR1 MNHNY and CDR2 SVGAGI (reference sequence). V dropped 5 bases and J dropped 2; count of bases not matched to a gene: 4. CDR3 length equals 15 residues.

The gene calls are TRBV13 and TRBJ2-7; TRBD1 aligns across 8 bases. J was trimmed by 5 bases and V by 8 bases; bases with no gene match: 11. This CDR3 is built from 14 residues. CDR1 is PRHDT and CDR2 is FYEKMQ in the germline V gene (reference sequence). CDR3 region: CASGYDRGSHEQYF. DNA for the CDR3: TGTGCCAGCGGATACGACAGGGGTTCCCACGAGCAGTACTTC.